This record covers a single T cell receptor beta chain. The data were taken from a study of blood T cell repertoires in COVID-19. Sequencing was performed with immunoSEQ multiplex PCR; in TCRdb, only in-frame clones are kept and a portion is missing. The data show more than 250,000 clones, roughly 90% seen once. Trimming at V came to 3 bases and at J to 4 bases, leaving 5 bases not matched to a gene. In germline, CDR1 is MGHDK, CDR2 SYGVNS. There are 15 residues in the CDR3. The specimen sequenced was peripheral blood. This sequence originates from a man aged 18-30 years who had recovered from COVID-19. The chain employs TRBV25-1 and TRBJ2-7; TRBD1 agrees at 11 bases. CDR3 coding DNA: TGTGCCAGCAGTGAGGGGACAGGGGGTAGGTACGAGCAGTACTTC. This encodes CASSEGTGGRYEQYF.